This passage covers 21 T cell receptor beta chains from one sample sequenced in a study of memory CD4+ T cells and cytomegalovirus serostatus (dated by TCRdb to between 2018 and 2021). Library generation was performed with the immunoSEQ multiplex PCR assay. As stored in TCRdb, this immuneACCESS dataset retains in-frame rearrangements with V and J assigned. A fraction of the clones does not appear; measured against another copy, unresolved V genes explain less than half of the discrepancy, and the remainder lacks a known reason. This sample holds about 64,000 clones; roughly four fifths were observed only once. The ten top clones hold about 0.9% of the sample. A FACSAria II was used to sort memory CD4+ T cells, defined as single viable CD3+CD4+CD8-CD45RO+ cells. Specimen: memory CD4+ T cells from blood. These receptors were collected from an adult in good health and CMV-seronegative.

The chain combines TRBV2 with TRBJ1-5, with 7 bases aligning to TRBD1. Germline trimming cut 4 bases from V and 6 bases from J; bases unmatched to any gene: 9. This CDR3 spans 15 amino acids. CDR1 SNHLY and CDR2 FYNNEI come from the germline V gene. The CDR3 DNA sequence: TGTGCCAGCAGTGTCGTAAGGGGGCAGGGTCAGCCCCAGCATTTT. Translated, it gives CASSVVRGQGQPQHF.

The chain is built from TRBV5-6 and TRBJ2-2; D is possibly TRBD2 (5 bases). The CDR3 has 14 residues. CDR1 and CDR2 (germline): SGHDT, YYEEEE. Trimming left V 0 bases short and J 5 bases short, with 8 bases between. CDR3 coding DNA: TGTGCCAGCAGCTTGGAGTGGAGGACCGGGGAGCTGTTTTTT. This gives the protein CASSLEWRTGELFF.

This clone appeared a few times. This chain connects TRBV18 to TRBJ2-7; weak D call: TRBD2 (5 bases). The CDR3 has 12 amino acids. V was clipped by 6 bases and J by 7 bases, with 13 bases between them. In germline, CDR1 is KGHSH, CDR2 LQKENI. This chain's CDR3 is CASSPSREEQYF. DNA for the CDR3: TGTGCCAGCTCTCCCAGTAGGGAGGAGCAGTACTTC.

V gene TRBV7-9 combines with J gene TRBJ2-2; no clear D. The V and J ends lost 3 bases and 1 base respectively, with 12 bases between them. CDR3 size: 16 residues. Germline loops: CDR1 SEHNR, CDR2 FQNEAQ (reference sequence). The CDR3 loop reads CASSFGGRVNTGELFF. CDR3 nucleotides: TGTGCCAGCAGCTTTGGCGGACGGGTGAACACCGGGGAGCTGTTTTTT.

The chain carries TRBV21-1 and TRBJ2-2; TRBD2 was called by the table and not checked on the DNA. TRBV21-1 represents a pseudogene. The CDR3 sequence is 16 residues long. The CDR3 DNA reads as TGTGCCAGCAGCAAAGGGGCGGGGGGCCCTGTCGGGGAGCTGTTTTTT. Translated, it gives CASSKGAGGPVGELFF.

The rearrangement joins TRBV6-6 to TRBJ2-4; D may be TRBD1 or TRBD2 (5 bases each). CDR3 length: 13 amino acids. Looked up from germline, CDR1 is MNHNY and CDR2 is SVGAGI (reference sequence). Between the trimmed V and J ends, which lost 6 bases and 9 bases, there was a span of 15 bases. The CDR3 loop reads CASSPRGTSIQYF. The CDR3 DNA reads TGTGCCAGCAGCCCGCGAGGGACGAGCATTCAGTACTTC.

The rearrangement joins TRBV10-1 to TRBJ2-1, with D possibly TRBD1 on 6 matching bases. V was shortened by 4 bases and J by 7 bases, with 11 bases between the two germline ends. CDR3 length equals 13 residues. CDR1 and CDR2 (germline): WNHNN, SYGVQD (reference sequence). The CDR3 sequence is CASSGQVLNEQFF. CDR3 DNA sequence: TGCGCCAGCAGTGGACAGGTTTTAAATGAGCAGTTCTTC.

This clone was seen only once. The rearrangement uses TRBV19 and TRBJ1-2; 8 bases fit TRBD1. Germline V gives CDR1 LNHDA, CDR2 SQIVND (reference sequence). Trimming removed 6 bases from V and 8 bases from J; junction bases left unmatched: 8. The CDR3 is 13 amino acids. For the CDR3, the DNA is TGTGCCAGTAGCGACAGGGGTCTTGGCGGCTACACCTTC. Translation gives CASSDRGLGGYTF.

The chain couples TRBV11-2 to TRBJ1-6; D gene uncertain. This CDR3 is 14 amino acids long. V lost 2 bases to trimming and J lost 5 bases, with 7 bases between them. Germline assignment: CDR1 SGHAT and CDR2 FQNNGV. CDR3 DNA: TGTGCCAGCAGCTTATCGGGTAATAATTCACCCCTCCACTTT. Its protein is CASSLSGNNSPLHF.

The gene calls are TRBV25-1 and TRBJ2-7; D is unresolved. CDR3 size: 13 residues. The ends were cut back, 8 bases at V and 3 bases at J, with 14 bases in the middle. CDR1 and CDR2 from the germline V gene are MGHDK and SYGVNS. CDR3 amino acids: CASSRPGSYEQYF. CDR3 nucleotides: TGTGCCAGCTCCCGTCCCGGTAGCTACGAGCAGTACTTC.

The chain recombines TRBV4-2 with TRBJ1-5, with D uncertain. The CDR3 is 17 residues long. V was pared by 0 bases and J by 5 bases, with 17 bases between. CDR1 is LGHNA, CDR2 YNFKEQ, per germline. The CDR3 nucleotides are TGTGCCAGCAGCCAAGAGGCTTCGAGGGTTGGGGATCAGCCCCAGCATTTT. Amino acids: CASSQEASRVGDQPQHF.

CDR3 DNA sequence: TGTGCCAGCAGCTTAGTTGCAGGGACTAATGAAAAACTGTTTTTT. It yields the protein CASSLVAGTNEKLFF. The rearrangement uses TRBV7-9 and TRBJ1-4, with a tentative D call TRBD1 (5 bases). Trimming shortened V by 1 base and J by 2 bases, and 8 bases separated the two germline ends. CDR3 length equals 15 residues. In germline, CDR1 is SEHNR, CDR2 FQNEAQ (reference sequence).

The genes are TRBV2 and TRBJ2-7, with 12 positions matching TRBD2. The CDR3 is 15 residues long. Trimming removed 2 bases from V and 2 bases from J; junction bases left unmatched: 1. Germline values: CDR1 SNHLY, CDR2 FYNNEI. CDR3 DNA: TGTGCCAGCAGTGAATGGACTAGCGGGGCCTACGAGCAGTACTTC. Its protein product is CASSEWTSGAYEQYF.

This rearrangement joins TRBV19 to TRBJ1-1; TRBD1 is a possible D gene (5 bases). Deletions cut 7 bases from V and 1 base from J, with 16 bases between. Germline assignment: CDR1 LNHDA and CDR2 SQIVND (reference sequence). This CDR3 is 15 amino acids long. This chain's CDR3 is CASITGVGENTEAFF. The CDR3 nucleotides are TGTGCCAGTATCACCGGGGTAGGGGAGAACACTGAAGCTTTCTTT.

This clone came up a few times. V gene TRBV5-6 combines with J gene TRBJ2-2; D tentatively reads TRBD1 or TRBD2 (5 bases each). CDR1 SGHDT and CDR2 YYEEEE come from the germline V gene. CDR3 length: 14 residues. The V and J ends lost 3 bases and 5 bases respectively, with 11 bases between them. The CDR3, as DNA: TGTGCCAGCAGCTCATTCTGGGGGACCGGGGAGCTGTTTTTT. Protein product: CASSSFWGTGELFF.

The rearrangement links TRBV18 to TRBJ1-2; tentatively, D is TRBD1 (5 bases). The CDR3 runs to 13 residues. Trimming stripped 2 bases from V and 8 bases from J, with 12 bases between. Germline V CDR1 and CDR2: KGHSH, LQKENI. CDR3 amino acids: CASSPEAGHGYTF. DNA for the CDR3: TGTGCCAGCTCACCAGAGGCGGGGCACGGCTACACCTTC.

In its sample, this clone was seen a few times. The CDR3 bases are TGTGCCAGCTCACCGGGGGAGGAGGAGACCCAGTACTTC. Its translation is CASSPGEEETQYF. The chain has TRBV18 and TRBJ2-5; weak D call: TRBD2 (6 bases). Germline V CDR1 and CDR2: KGHSH, LQKENI. The CDR3 covers 13 residues. Trimming removed 3 bases at V and 5 bases at J, with 10 bases between.

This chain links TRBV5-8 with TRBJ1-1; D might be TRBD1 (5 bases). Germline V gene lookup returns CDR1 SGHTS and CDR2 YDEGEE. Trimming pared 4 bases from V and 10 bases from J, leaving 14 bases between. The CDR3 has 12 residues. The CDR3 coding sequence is TGTGCCAGCAGCCGGGGGTCTCTCGGAGCTTTCTTT. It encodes CASSRGSLGAFF.

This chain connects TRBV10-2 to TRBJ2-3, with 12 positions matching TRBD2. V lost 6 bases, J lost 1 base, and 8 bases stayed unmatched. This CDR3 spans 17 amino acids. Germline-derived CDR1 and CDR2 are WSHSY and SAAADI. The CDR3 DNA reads TGCGCCAGCAGCCTAGCGGGAGGGCCCCTAGGCACAGATACGCAGTATTTT. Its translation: CASSLAGGPLGTDTQYF.

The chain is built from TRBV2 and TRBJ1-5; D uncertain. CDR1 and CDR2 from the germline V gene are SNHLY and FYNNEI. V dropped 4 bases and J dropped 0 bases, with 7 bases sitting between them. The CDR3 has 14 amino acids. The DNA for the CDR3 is TGTGCCAGCAGTGTGCGGTATAGCAATCAGCCCCAGCATTTT. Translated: CASSVRYSNQPQHF.

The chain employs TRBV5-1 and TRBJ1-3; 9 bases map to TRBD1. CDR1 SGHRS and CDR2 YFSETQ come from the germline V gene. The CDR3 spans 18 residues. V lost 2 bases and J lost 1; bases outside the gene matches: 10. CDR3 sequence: CASSFEGTGSKSGNTIYF. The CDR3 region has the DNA TGCGCCAGCAGCTTCGAAGGGACAGGGAGTAAATCTGGAAACACCATATATTTT.